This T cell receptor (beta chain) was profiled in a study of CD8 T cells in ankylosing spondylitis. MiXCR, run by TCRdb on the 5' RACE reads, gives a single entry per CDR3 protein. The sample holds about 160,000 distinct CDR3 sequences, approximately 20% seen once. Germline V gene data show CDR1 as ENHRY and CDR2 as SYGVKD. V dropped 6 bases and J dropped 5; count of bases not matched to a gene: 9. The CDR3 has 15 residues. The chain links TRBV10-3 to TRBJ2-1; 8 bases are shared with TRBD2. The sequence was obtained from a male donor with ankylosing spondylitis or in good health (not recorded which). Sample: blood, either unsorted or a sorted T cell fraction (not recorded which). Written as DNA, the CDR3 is TGTGCCATCAGCCCCACTAGCGGCGCCGACAATGAGCAGTTCTTC. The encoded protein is CAISPTSGADNEQFF.